Listed here is a single TCR beta chain. Its matching antigen is unknown. The source of the sample is a study of cytotoxic CD8 clonotypes in ibrutinib-treated CLL. Using immunoSEQ multiplex PCR, the repertoire was profiled, and TCRdb retains in-frame clones only, with some absent. The data contain under 200,000 clones, approximately 80% of them seen just once; the ten biggest clones take up over 2%. With V trimmed by 5 bases and J by 2 bases, 4 bases remained unmatched. The CDR3 loop spans 15 amino acids. Germline assignment: CDR1 MNHEY and CDR2 SVGAGI. Findings and limits, study-wide: Clonality, elevated at ibrutinib response, dropped back toward baseline at progression.

Sequencing was performed on PBMCs, taken after 12 months of ibrutinib treatment. The receptor's source is a human donor with chronic lymphocytic leukemia. V is TRBV6-5 and J is TRBJ2-3; 10 nucleotides agree with TRBD2. CDR3: CASSRTSGTTDTQYF. Written as DNA, the CDR3 is TGTGCCAGCAGTCGAACTAGCGGGACCACAGATACGCAGTATTTT.